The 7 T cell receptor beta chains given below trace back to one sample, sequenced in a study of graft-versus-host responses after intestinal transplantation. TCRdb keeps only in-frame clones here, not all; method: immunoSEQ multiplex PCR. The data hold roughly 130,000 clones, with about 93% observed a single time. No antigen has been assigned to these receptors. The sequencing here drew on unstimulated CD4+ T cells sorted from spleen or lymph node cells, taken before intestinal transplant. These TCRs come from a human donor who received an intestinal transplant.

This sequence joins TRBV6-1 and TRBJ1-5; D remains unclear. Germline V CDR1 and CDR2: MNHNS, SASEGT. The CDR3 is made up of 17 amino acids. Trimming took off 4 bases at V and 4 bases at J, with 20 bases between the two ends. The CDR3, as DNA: TGTGCCAGCAGTGCTGACCTGCGACCCTCAAGGAATCAGCCCCAGCATTTT. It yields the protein CASSADLRPSRNQPQHF.

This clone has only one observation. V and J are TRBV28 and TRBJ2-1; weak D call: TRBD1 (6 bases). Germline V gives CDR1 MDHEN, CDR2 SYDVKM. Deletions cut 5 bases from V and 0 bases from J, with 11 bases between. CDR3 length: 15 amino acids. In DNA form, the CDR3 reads TGTGCCAGCAGTGTAGGGACACTCTCCTACAATGAGCAGTTCTTC. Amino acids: CASSVGTLSYNEQFF. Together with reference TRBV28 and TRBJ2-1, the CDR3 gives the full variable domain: DVKVTQSSRYLVKRTGEKVFLECVQDMDHENMFWYRQDPGLGLRLIYFSYDVKMKEKGDIPEGYSVSREKKERFSLILESASTNQTSMYLCASSVGTLSYNEQFFGPGTRLTVL.

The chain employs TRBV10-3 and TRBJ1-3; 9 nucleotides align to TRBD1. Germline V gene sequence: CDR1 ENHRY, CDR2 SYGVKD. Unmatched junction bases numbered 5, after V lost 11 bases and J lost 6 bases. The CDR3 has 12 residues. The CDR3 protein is CALRDRENTIYF. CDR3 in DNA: TGTGCCTTAAGGGACAGGGAAAACACCATATATTTT.

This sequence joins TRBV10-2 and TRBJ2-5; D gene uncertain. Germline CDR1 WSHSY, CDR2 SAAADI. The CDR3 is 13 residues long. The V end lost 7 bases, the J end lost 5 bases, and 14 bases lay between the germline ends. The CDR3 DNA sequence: TGCGCCAGCACTCACACACAACAGGAGACCCAGTACTTC. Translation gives CASTHTQQETQYF.

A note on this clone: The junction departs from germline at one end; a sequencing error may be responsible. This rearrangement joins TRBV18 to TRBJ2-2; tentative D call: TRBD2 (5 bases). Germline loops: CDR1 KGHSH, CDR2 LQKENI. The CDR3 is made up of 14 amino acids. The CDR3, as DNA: TGTGCCAGCTCGCCACTAGAAGTCGCCGGGGAGCTGTTTTTT. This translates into CASSPLEVAGELFF.

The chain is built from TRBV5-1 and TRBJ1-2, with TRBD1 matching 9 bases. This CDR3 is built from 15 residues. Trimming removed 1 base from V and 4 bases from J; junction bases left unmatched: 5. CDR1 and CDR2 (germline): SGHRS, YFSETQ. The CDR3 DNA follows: TGCGCCAGCAGCTTGACAGGGGGCGCAGGCTATGGCTACACCTTC. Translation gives CASSLTGGAGYGYTF. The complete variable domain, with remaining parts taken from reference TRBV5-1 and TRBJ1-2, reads KAGVTQTPRYLIKTRGQQVTLSCSPISGHRSVSWYQQTPGQGLQFLFEYFSETQRNKGNFPGRFSGRQFSNSRSEMNVSTLELGDSALYLCASSLTGGAGYGYTFGSGTRLTVV.

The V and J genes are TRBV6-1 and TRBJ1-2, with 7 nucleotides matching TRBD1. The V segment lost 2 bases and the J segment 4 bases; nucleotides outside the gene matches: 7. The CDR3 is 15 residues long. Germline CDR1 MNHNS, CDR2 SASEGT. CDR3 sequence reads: CASSEWQGVFYGYTF. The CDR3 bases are TGTGCCAGCAGTGAATGGCAGGGGGTTTTCTATGGCTACACCTTC.